The TCR beta chain described here comes from a study of early T cells in non-severe SARS-CoV-2 infection. Study results and limitations: VDJdb-based annotation leaned toward anti-spike CD8 responses and missed private and CD4 specificities.

Germline V CDR1 and CDR2: ENHRY, SYGVKD. After removal of 0 bases from V and 1 base from J, the junction contained 4 bases not matched to a gene. The CDR3 runs to 16 residues. At least ten counts were recorded for this clonotype. Its target is unknown. MiXCR was run by TCRdb on the 5' RACE reads, yielding one entry per CDR3 protein. The sample has under 60,000 distinct CDR3 sequences; about a tenth are singletons. This TCR was sampled from an adult who was a healthcare worker with PCR-confirmed SARS-CoV-2 infection or an uninfected control (not recorded which). Sequencing input: whole blood. The V call is TRBV10-3, the J call TRBJ2-7; TRBD1 agrees at 9 bases. CDR3 in DNA: TGTGCCATCAGTGAGTCGGGACAGGGAGGGTCCTACGAGCAGTACTTC. Translated: CAISESGQGGSYEQYF.